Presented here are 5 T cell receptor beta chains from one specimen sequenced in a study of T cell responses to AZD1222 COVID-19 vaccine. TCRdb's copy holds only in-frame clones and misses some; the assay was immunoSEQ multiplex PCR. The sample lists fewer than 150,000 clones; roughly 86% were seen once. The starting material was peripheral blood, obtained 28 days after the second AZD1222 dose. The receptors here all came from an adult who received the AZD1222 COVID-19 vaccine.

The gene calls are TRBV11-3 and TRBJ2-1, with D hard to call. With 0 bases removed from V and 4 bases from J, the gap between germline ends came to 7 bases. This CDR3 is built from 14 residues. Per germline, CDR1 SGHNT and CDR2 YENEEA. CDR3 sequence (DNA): TGTGCCAGCAGCTTAGATCTCGATTACAATGAGCAGTTCTTC. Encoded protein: CASSLDLDYNEQFF.

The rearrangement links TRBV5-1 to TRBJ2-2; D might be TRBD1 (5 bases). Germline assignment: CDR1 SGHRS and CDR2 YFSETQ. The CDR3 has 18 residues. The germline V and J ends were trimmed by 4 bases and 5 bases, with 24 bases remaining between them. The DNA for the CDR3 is TGCGCCAGCAGCCAGGACACGTCCAGGTACACCCGGACCGGGGAGCTGTTTTTT. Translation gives CASSQDTSRYTRTGELFF.

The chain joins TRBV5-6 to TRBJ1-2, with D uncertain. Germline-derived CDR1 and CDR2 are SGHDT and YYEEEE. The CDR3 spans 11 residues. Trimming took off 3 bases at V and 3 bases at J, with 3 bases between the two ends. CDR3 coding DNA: TGTGCCAGCAGCTGGGACTATGGCTACACCTTC. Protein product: CASSWDYGYTF. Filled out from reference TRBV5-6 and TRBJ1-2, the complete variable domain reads DAGVTQSPTHLIKTRGQQVTLRCSPKSGHDTVSWYQQALGQGPQFIFQYYEEEERQRGNFPDRFSGHQFPNYSSELNVNALLLGDSALYLCASSWDYGYTFGSGTRLTVV.

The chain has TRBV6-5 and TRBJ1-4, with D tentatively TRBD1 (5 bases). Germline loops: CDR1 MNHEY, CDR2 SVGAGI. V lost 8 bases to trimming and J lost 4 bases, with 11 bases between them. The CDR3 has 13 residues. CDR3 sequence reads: CASRDGHNEKLFF. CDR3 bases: TGTGCCAGCCGGGACGGTCATAATGAAAAACTGTTTTTT.

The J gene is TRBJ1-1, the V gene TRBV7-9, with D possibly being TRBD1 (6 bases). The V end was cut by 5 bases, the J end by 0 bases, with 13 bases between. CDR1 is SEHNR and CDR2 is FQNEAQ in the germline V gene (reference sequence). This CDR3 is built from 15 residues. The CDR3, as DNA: TGTGCCAGCAGCCGTTCGGACAGAATGAACACTGAAGCTTTCTTT. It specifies CASSRSDRMNTEAFF.